The 12 T cell receptor beta chains below come from one sample, sequenced in a study of regulatory T cells in long-lasting Graves disease. As to time point: newly diagnosed GD, antithyroid drugs for less than 3 months. PBMC RNA served as the TCR library source. Relying on iRepertoire HTBI primers and Arm-PCR of CDR3 regions, the team built TCR beta libraries. TCRdb reanalysed the multiplex PCR reads using MiXCR and keeps one entry per CDR3 protein. Of a few hundred thousand distinct CDR3 sequences listed, about 11% are singletons. Separately, the same data were catalogued under a study of T cells in Graves' hyperthyroidism and ophthalmopathy.

The material sequenced was peripheral blood mononuclear cells (PBMCs), taken at new diagnosis, from a patient treated with antithyroid drugs. These TCRs come from a woman aged 18-35 years with Graves disease.

In its sample, this clonotype was seen many times. The chain employs TRBV7-2 and TRBJ2-3; the match to TRBD2 covers 8 bases. This CDR3 has 16 amino acids. With 2 bases clipped from V and 10 bases from J, the junction kept 14 bases outside the gene matches. CDR1 and CDR2 (germline): SGHTA, FQGNSA. The CDR3 loop is CASSLYSLAGPRSQYF. The CDR3, as DNA: TGTGCCAGCAGCTTATACTCTCTAGCGGGTCCCCGGTCGCAGTATTTT.

The chain has TRBV27 and TRBJ2-1, with D maybe TRBD1 (6 bases). V was trimmed by 0 bases and J by 6 bases, leaving 12 bases between them. The germline V gene encodes CDR1 MNHEY and CDR2 SMNVEV (reference sequence). The CDR3 contains 15 residues. For the CDR3, the DNA is TGTGCCAGCAGTTTATCGGGACATGGGGTCAATGAGCAGTTCTTC. It specifies CASSLSGHGVNEQFF.

The table lists this clonotype with a few counts. This rearrangement joins TRBV29-1 to TRBJ2-2; perhaps TRBD2 as D (7 bases). V shed 1 base and J shed 5 bases, with 14 bases lying between them. CDR1 and CDR2 (germline): SQVTM, ANQGSEA. CDR3 size: 15 residues. The CDR3 DNA follows: TGCAGCGTTGAAGTTAGGGGGAGGGGTACCGGGGAGCTGTTTTTT. Encoded protein: CSVEVRGRGTGELFF.

This clonotype came up many times. An end of the junction does not agree with germline; a read error may underlie this. The V gene is TRBV29-1, the J gene TRBJ2-7; TRBD1 matches 7 bases. CDR1 and CDR2 from the germline V gene are SQVTM and ANQGSEA. The CDR3 has 13 amino acids. CDR3 coding DNA: TGCAGCGCTGAACCCGGGACAGAAGACGAGCAGTACTTC. This codes for CSAEPGTEDEQYF.

This clonotype was seen more than once but under ten times. This chain uses TRBV7-2 with TRBJ2-1; D gene uncertain. The germline V and J ends were trimmed by 2 bases and 1 base, with 9 bases remaining between them. The CDR3 loop spans 15 amino acids. Germline-derived CDR1 and CDR2 are SGHTA and FQGNSA. CDR3 nucleotide sequence: TGTGCCAGCAGCTTAATAGGTGGTTCCTACAATGAGCAGTTCTTC. Translation: CASSLIGGSYNEQFF.

This clonotype was observed a handful of times. The chain joins TRBV29-1 to TRBJ2-3, with 7 positions matching TRBD2. The ends lost 3 bases at V and 0 bases at J; junction bases unmatched: 0. The CDR3 consists of 13 residues. CDR1 is SQVTM, CDR2 ANQGSEA, per germline. CDR3 sequence reads: CSVEGGSTDTQYF. The CDR3, as DNA: TGCAGCGTTGAGGGGGGGAGCACAGATACGCAGTATTTT.

This clonotype showed up many times. J is TRBJ2-3 and V is TRBV7-2, with no clear D. The length of the CDR3 is 14 residues. Germline CDR1 and CDR2: SGHTA and FQGNSA. V lost 4 bases and J lost 2, with 10 bases in between. The CDR3 DNA reads TGTGCCAGCAGCTCCGAATGGGTCACAGATACGCAGTATTTT. As protein: CASSSEWVTDTQYF.

This clonotype occurred once. The chain is built from TRBV11-2 and TRBJ1-2; 9 bases line up with TRBD1. V was clipped by 1 base and J by 0 bases; unmatched bases: 0. Germline V lookup: CDR1 SGHAT, CDR2 FQNNGV. This CDR3 has 15 amino acids. CDR3 DNA sequence: TGTGCCAGCAGCTTAGGACAGGGGGCTAACTATGGCTACACCTTC. Protein sequence: CASSLGQGANYGYTF.

A word on this clonotype: Given a far larger clone just one base away, this is likely a sequencing read error. The chain uses TRBV7-2 and TRBJ2-7; possibly TRBD1 for D (6 bases). This CDR3 comprises 14 residues. V gave up 3 bases and J gave up 7 bases, with 16 bases separating them. Germline CDR1 and CDR2: SGHTA and FQGNSA. The CDR3 is CASSFGGHRKEQYF. The CDR3 DNA is TGTGCCAGCAGCTTTGGGGGCCACCGAAAAGAGCAGTACTTC.

This clonotype occurred a few times. This chain links TRBV28 with TRBJ2-3, with TRBD2 identical over 7 bases. This CDR3 has 14 amino acids. Germline V CDR1 and CDR2: MDHEN, SYDVKM. V lost 6 bases to trimming and J lost 2 bases; unmatched junction nucleotides: 5. The CDR3 reads CASRGGSTTDTQYF. The CDR3 bases are TGTGCCAGCAGGGGCGGGAGTACCACAGATACGCAGTATTTT.

This clonotype was detected only a few times. The chain has TRBV25-1 and TRBJ2-2; D possibly corresponds to TRBD2 (7 bases). V was pared by 1 base and J by 7 bases, with 13 bases between. The germline CDR1 and CDR2 sequences are MGHDK and SYGVNS. CDR3 length: 15 residues. The CDR3 protein is CASSESGGTIGELFF. The DNA of the CDR3 is TGTGCCAGCAGTGAATCGGGGGGCACGATCGGGGAGCTGTTTTTT.

This clonotype was detected many times. This chain uses TRBV10-3 with TRBJ2-2; 11 nucleotides agree with TRBD2. The CDR3 length is 15 residues. Germline values: CDR1 ENHRY, CDR2 SYGVKD. The junction had 1 base not matched to a gene; V was cut back by 4 bases and J by 3 bases. The CDR3 region is CAISVSGGDTGELFF. CDR3 nucleotides: TGTGCCATCAGTGTTAGCGGGGGGGACACCGGGGAGCTGTTTTTT.